This T cell receptor (beta chain) came from a study of T cells in Graves' hyperthyroidism and ophthalmopathy. CDR1 MDHEN and CDR2 SYDVKM come from the germline V gene. The length of the CDR3 is 14 residues. V lost 3 bases to trimming and J lost 0 bases, with 8 bases between them. RNA transcripts yielded amplified TCR beta CDR3 regions. The study used the HTBI primer set for a first-round RT-PCR of the TCR CDR3. From the multiplex PCR reads, TCRdb called clonotypes with MiXCR, one entry per CDR3 protein. The sample has 350,000 or so distinct CDR3 sequences, around 18% seen once. The table lists this clonotype with many counts.

The sequence came from a woman in her 40s with Graves' ophthalmopathy. The chain has TRBV28 and TRBJ1-1; D is uncertain. Sequenced sample: blood. The CDR3 DNA follows: TGTGCCAGCAGTTTTCGGTACATGAACACTGAAGCTTTCTTT. Translating gives CASSFRYMNTEAFF.